These 13 T cell receptor beta chains originate from one sample sequenced in a study of blood T cell repertoires in COVID-19 (dated by TCRdb to 2018 to 2021). Library preparation was by the immunoSEQ multiplex PCR assay. What TCRdb holds here is the immuneACCESS table cut down to in-frame rearrangements. Part of the clones is not present; checked against another copy, under half of the missing clones reflect an unresolved V gene, and the others are unexplained. The table for this sample lists about 150,000 clones; almost 80% of them were counted only once. The top ten clonotypes cover around 8.7% of the sample. Sequencing was carried out using peripheral blood. Receptors originate from a middle-aged man with active or convalescent COVID-19.

The J gene is TRBJ1-1, the V gene TRBV11-1, with 8 bases that match TRBD1. There are 15 residues in the CDR3. V lost 5 bases, J lost 4 bases, and 9 bases stayed unmatched. Germline CDR1 is SGHAT and CDR2 is FQDESV (reference sequence). The CDR3 nucleotides are TGTGCCAGCAGCCTCACAGGGGGAGCAGGCACTGAAGCTTTCTTT. This encodes CASSLTGGAGTEAFF.

This clone was detected a few times. This chain joins TRBV25-1 and TRBJ1-6; TRBD1 is a possible D gene (5 bases). This CDR3 has 14 amino acids. Germline V gene data show CDR1 as MGHDK and CDR2 as SYGVNS. Trimming cost V 0 bases and J 9 bases, with 9 bases left between them. The CDR3 is CASSEYKGASPLHF. The CDR3 region has the DNA TGTGCCAGCAGTGAATATAAAGGGGCTTCACCCCTCCACTTT.

This clone appeared a few times. The CDR3 DNA reads as TGTGCCAGTAGCACAGGGGGCTACGGCGGCTACACCTTC. This codes for CASSTGGYGGYTF. V is TRBV19 and J is TRBJ1-2; TRBD1 matches at 9 bases. V was clipped by 6 bases and J by 8 bases; unmatched bases: 7. The V gene's germline CDR1 is LNHDA and CDR2 SQIVND (reference sequence). The CDR3 consists of 13 residues.

V and J are TRBV6-6 and TRBJ2-1, with TRBD1 matching 7 bases. The CDR3 extends over 13 amino acids. V lost 6 bases to trimming and J lost 4 bases; unmatched junction nucleotides: 3. Germline V CDR1 and CDR2: MNHNY, SVGAGI (reference sequence). CDR3 residues: CASSRDRYNEQFF. CDR3 bases: TGTGCCAGCAGCAGGGACAGATACAATGAGCAGTTCTTC.

This sequence joins TRBV29-1 and TRBJ2-5, with D possibly matching TRBD1 (6 bases). The CDR3 runs to 12 residues. Trimming took 6 bases from V and 0 from J, leaving 8 bases between them. CDR1 and CDR2 from the germline V gene are SQVTM and ANQGSEA. The CDR3 is CSVRTDQETQYF. CDR3 nucleotide sequence: TGCAGCGTCAGGACAGACCAAGAGACCCAGTACTTC.

This clone was detected once. The chain joins TRBV28 to TRBJ2-7; a weak D match, TRBD1 (6 bases). The germline V gene encodes CDR1 MDHEN and CDR2 SYDVKM. V was shortened by 1 base and J by 5 bases, with 24 bases between the two germline ends. This CDR3 region has 18 residues. This chain's CDR3 is CASSLLPPPNGGRDEQYF. CDR3 DNA sequence: TGTGCCAGCAGTTTATTGCCCCCCCCGAATGGGGGCCGGGACGAGCAGTACTTC.

The V call is TRBV21-1, the J call TRBJ2-7; the D segment call TRBD1 is taken from the table without a DNA check. TRBV21-1 is designated a pseudogene. CDR3 size: 15 residues. For the CDR3, the DNA is TGTGCCAGCAGCAGACTCCTCAGGGATTCCTACGAGCAGTACTTC. Protein: CASSRLLRDSYEQYF.

The rearrangement links TRBV5-1 to TRBJ1-1, with 10 bases fitting TRBD1. The CDR3 runs to 15 residues. Germline V CDR1 and CDR2: SGHRS, YFSETQ. V lost 0 bases and J lost 4; bases outside the gene matches: 3. Here the CDR3 reads CASSLGDRGVTEAFF. As DNA, the CDR3 is TGCGCCAGCAGCTTGGGGGACAGGGGCGTCACTGAAGCTTTCTTT.

This chain uses TRBV9 with TRBJ2-1; 8 bases fit TRBD2. The V segment lost 2 bases and the J segment 2 bases; nucleotides outside the gene matches: 12. Germline CDR1 SGDLS, CDR2 YYNGEE. The CDR3 contains 18 residues. CDR3 loop: CASSVRASGYAPYNEQFF. For the CDR3, the DNA is TGTGCCAGCAGCGTGCGAGCTAGCGGGTACGCACCCTACAATGAGCAGTTCTTC.

This clone was seen a few times. The chain couples TRBV5-1 to TRBJ2-7; 9 positions match TRBD1. Germline CDR1 is SGHRS and CDR2 is YFSETQ. This CDR3 comprises 15 residues. V shed 6 bases, J shed 3 bases, and the junction held 10 bases outside the gene matches. The CDR3 sequence is CASTYQAGQGYEQYF. CDR3 nucleotides: TGCGCCAGCACCTACCAAGCGGGACAGGGCTACGAGCAGTACTTC.

J is TRBJ1-1 and V is TRBV28; D is unclear. CDR3 length: 11 residues. CDR1 is MDHEN and CDR2 is SYDVKM in the germline V gene. V was pared by 8 bases and J by 8 bases, with 12 bases between. The CDR3 DNA is TGTGCCAGCGTGGCACGGGAAGAAGCTTTCTTT. Protein sequence: CASVAREEAFF. Full variable domain (remainder filled in from reference TRBV28 and TRBJ1-1): DVKVTQSSRYLVKRTGEKVFLECVQDMDHENMFWYRQDPGLGLRLIYFSYDVKMKEKGDIPEGYSVSREKKERFSLILESASTNQTSMYLCASVAREEAFFGQGTRLTVV.

This chain links TRBV5-4 with TRBJ1-3; TRBD1 matches 11 bases. The CDR3 is 15 amino acids. Looked up from germline, CDR1 is SGHNT and CDR2 is YYREEE (reference sequence). V was pared by 4 bases and J by 4 bases, with 4 bases of the junction left unmatched. The CDR3 nucleotides read TGTGCCAGCAGCCCGGACAGGGGGCTAGGAAACACCATATATTTT. Translating gives CASSPDRGLGNTIYF.

The V call is TRBV18, the J call TRBJ2-5, with 14 bases lining up with TRBD2. There are 18 residues in the CDR3. J lost 5 bases, V lost 1 base, and 9 bases had no gene match. Germline V lookup: CDR1 KGHSH, CDR2 LQKENI. The CDR3 DNA sequence: TGTGCCAGCTCACCACGTGGGACTAGCGGGAGCAGAAAGGAGACCCAGTACTTC. This encodes CASSPRGTSGSRKETQYF.